This T cell receptor (beta chain) was captured in a study of T-cell reconstitution after alpha-beta-depleted transplantation in children. Overall study results and limits: For some patients, TCRbeta diversity was high at day 60 because of recipient T cells and thymic progenitors that survived. Fresh T-cell production supplied most of the T-cell counts and diversity seen one year after transplant. The origin of alpha-beta T cells about two months after transplant was reportedly several hundred expanded graft clones.

In regard to this clonotype: Its antigen is unidentified.

Researchers prepared the TCRbeta library using unique molecular identifiers, the study reports. TCRdb passed the PCR reads through MiXCR, listing each CDR3 protein once. Among about 830,000 distinct CDR3 sequences listed, roughly 15% were seen once. The clonotype originates from a male patient aged 10-17 years who had a stem cell transplant for acute lymphoblastic leukemia, so the T cells may come from the graft donor. Sequences were derived from PBMCs, mostly from graft donor cells, sampled 360 days after TCRalphabeta/CD19-depleted stem cell transplant.

The CDR3 loop reads CASSVGGTGRYEQYF. CDR3 DNA: TGTGCCAGCAGCGTAGGTGGGACAGGGCGTTACGAGCAGTACTTC. The chain uses TRBV9 and TRBJ2-7; TRBD1 agrees at 9 bases. V was clipped by 0 bases and J by 4 bases; unmatched bases: 5. The germline V gene encodes CDR1 SGDLS and CDR2 YYNGEE. The CDR3 is 15 amino acids.